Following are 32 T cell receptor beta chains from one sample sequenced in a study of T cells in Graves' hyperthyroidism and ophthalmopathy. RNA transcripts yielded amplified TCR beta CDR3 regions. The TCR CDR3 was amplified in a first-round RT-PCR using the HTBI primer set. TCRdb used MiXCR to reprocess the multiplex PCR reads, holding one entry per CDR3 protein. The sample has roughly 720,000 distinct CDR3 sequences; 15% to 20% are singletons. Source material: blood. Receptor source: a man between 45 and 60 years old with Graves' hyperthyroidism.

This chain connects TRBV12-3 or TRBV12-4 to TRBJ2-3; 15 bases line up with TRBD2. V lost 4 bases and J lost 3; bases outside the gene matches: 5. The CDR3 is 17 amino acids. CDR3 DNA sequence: TGTGCCAGCAGTTCCCGGACTAGCGGGAGGGGTACAGATACGCAGTATTTT. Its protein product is CASSSRTSGRGTDTQYF.

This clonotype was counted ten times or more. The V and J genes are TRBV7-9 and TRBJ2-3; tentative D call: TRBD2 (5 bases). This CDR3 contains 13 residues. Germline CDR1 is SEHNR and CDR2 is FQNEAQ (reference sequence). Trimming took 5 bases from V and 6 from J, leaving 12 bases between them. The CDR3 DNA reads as TGTGCCAGCAGCACATCCGGCGGGGATACGCAGTATTTT. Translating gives CASSTSGGDTQYF.

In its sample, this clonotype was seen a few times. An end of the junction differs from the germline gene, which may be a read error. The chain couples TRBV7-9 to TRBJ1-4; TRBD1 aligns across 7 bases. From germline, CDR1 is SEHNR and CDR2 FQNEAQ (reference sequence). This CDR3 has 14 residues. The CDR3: CTSSSATGWEKLFF. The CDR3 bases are TGTACCAGCAGCTCTGCGACAGGGTGGGAAAAACTGTTTTTT.

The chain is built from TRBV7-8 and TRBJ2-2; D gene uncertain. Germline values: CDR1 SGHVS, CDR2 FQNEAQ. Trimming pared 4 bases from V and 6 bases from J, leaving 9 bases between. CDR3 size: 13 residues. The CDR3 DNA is TGTGCCAGCAGCTCCAGGTGGTCCGGGGAGCTGTTTTTT. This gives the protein CASSSRWSGELFF.

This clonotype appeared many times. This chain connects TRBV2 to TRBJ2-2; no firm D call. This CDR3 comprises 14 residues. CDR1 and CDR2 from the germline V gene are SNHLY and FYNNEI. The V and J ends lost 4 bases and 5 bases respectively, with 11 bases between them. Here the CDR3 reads CASSGVTGTGELFF. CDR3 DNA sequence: TGTGCCAGCAGTGGAGTTACGGGTACCGGGGAGCTGTTTTTT.

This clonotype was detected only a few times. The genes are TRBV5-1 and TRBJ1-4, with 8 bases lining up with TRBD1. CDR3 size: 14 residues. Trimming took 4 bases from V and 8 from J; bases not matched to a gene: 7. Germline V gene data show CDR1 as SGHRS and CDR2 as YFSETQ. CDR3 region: CASSDGTGREKLFF. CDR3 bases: TGCGCCAGCAGCGACGGGACAGGAAGAGAAAAACTGTTTTTT.

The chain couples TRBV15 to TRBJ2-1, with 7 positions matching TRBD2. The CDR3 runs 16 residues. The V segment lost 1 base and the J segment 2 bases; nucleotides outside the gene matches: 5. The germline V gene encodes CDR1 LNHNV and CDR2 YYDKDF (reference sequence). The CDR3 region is CATSRVLAGTYNEQFF. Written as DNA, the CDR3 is TGTGCCACCAGCAGAGTGTTAGCGGGTACCTACAATGAGCAGTTCTTC.

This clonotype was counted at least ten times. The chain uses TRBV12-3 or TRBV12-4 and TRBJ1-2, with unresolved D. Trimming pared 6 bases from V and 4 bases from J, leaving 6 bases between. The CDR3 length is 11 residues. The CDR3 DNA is TGTGCCAGCAGCGGGATCTATGGCTACACCTTC. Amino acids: CASSGIYGYTF.

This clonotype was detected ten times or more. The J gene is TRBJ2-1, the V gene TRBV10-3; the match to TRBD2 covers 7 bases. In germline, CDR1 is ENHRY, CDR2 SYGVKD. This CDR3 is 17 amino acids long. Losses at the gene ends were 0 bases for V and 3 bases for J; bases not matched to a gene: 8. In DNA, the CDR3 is TGTGCCATCAGTGAGTCGGGGCACCGGGGGGTCTACAATGAGCAGTTCTTC. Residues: CAISESGHRGVYNEQFF.

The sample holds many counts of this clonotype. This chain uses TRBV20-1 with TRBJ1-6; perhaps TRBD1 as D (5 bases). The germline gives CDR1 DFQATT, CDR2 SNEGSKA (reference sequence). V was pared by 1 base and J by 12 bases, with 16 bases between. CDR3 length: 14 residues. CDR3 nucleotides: TGCAGTGCTAGAGTAGAGACAGCGTCCAAACCCCTCCACTTT. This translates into CSARVETASKPLHF.

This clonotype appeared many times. CDR3 protein: CASSYGSGTYEQYF. The DNA of the CDR3 is TGTGCCAGCAGTTATGGTAGCGGGACCTACGAGCAGTACTTC. V gene TRBV6-2 or TRBV6-3 combines with J gene TRBJ2-7; TRBD2 matches at 8 bases. This CDR3 region has 14 residues. Germline trimming cut 3 bases from V and 2 bases from J; bases unmatched to any gene: 3. The germline CDR1 and CDR2 sequences are MNHEY and SVGEGT.

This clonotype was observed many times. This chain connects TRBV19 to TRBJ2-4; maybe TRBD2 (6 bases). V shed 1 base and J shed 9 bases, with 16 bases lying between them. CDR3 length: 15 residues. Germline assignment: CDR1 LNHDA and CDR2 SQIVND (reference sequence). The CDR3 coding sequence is TGTGCCAGTAGTATAGGTTTTGGGGGGTCACGCATTCAGTACTTC. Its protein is CASSIGFGGSRIQYF.

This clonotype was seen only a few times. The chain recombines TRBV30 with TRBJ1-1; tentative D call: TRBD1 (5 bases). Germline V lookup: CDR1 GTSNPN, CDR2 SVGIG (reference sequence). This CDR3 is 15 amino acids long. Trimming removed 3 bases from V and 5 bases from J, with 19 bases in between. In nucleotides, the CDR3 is TGTGCCTGGAGGTCCCCTGGGCAGGGTTGGACTGAAGCTTTCTTT. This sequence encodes CAWRSPGQGWTEAFF.

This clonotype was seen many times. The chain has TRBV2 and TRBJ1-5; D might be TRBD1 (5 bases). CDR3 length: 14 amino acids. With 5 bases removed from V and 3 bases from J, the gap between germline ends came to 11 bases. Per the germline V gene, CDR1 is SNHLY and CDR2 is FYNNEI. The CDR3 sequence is CASSPGPINQPQHF. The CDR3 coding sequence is TGTGCCAGCAGTCCGGGACCGATCAATCAGCCCCAGCATTTT.

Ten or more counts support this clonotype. The CDR3 protein is CASSVTGTALYEQYF. CDR3 nucleotides: TGTGCCAGCAGCGTAACCGGGACAGCCCTCTACGAGCAGTACTTC. The J gene is TRBJ2-7, the V gene TRBV9, with 7 nucleotides matching TRBD1. Germline lookup yields CDR1 SGDLS and CDR2 YYNGEE. The CDR3 has 15 amino acids. Unmatched junction bases numbered 7, after V lost 1 base and J lost 3 bases. The variable domain in full, with the rest retrieved from reference TRBV9 and TRBJ2-7, is DSGVTQTPKHLITATGQRVTLRCSPRSGDLSVYWYQQSLDQGLQFLIQYYNGEERAKGNILERFSAQQFPDLHSELNLSSLELGDSALYFCASSVTGTALYEQYFGPGTRLTVT.

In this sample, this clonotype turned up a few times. The CDR3 protein is CASSFVRGGLGAFF. The CDR3 DNA is TGTGCCAGCAGTTTCGTCCGCGGGGGCCTCGGAGCTTTCTTT. The J gene is TRBJ1-1, the V gene TRBV12-3 or TRBV12-4; a weak D match, TRBD1 (6 bases). This CDR3 has 14 amino acids. Trimming stripped 3 bases from V and 10 bases from J, with 18 bases between.

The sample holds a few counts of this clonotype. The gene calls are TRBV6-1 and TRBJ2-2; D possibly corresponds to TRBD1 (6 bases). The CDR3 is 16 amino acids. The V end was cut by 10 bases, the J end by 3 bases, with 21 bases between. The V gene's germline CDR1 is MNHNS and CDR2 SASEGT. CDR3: CATKRTEGEHTGELFF. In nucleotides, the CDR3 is TGTGCCACAAAAAGGACAGAAGGCGAACACACCGGGGAGCTGTTTTTT.

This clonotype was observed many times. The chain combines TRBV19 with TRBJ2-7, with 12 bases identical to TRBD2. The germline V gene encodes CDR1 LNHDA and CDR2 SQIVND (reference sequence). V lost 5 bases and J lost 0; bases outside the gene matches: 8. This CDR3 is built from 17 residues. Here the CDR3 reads CASSLRTSGTSSYEQYF. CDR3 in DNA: TGTGCCAGTAGTCTCCGGACTAGCGGGACGAGCTCCTACGAGCAGTACTTC.

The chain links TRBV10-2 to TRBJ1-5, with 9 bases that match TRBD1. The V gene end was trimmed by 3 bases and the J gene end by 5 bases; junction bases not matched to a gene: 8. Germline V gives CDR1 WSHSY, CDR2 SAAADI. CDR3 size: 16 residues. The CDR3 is CASSETDRGPYQPQHF. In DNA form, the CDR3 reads TGCGCCAGCAGTGAAACGGACAGGGGCCCGTATCAGCCCCAGCATTTT.

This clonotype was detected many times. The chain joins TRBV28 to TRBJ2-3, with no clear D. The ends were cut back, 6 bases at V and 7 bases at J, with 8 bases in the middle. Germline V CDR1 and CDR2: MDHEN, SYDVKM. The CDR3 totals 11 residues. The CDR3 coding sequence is TGTGCCAGCAGGGATCCGAATACGCAGTATTTT. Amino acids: CASRDPNTQYF.

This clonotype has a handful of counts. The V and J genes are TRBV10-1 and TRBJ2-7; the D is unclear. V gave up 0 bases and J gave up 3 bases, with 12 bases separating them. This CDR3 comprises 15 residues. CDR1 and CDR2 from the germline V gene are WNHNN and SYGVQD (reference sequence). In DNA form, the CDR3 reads TGCGCCAGCAGTGAGTCCGGAATGGTGGGCTACGAGCAGTACTTC. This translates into CASSESGMVGYEQYF.

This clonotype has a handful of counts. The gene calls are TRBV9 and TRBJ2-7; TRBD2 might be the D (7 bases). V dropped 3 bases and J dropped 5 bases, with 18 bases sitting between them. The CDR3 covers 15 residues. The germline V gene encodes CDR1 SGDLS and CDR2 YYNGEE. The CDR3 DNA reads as TGTGCCAGCAGCGAGGGGGGGGCGGACTTCGACGAGCAGTACTTC. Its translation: CASSEGGADFDEQYF.

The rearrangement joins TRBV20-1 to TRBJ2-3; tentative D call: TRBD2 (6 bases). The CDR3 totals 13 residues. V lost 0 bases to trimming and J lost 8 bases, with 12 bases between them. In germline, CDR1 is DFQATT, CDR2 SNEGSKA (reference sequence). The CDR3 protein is CSARDGGRGTQYF. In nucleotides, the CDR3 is TGCAGTGCTAGAGATGGGGGGAGAGGTACGCAGTATTTT.

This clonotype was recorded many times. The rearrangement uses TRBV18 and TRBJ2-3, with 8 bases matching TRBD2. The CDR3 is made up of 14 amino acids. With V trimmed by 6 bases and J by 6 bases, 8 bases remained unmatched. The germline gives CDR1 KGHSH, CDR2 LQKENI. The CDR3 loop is CASSPGLADDTQYF. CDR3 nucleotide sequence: TGTGCCAGCTCCCCCGGACTAGCTGACGATACGCAGTATTTT.

This CDR3 reads CSARLDRPNYGYTF. The CDR3 region has the DNA TGCAGTGCTAGATTGGACAGGCCCAACTATGGCTACACCTTC. The rearrangement joins TRBV20-1 to TRBJ1-2, with 7 bases aligning to TRBD1. The germline CDR1 and CDR2 sequences are DFQATT and SNEGSKA (reference sequence). The length of the CDR3 is 14 residues. After removal of 2 bases from V and 2 bases from J, the junction contained 5 bases not matched to a gene.

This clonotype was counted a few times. CDR3 loop: CASSLTRDEQFF. CDR3 DNA sequence: TGTGCCAGCAGCTTAACGCGCGATGAGCAGTTCTTC. The gene calls are TRBV7-3 and TRBJ2-1; D unclear. In germline, CDR1 is SGHTA, CDR2 FQGTGA. Trimming removed 0 bases from V and 8 bases from J, with 5 bases in between. The CDR3 totals 12 residues.

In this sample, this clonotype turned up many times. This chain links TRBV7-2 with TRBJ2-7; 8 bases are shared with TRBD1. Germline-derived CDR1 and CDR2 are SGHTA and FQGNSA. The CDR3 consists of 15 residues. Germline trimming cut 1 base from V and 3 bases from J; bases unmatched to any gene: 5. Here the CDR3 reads CASSLVRTGSYEQYF. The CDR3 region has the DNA TGTGCCAGCAGCTTAGTTAGGACAGGGAGCTACGAGCAGTACTTC.

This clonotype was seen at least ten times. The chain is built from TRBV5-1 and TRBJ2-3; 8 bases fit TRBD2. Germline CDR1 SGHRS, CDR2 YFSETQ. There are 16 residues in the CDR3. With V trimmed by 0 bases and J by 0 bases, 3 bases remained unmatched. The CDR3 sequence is CASSLGPSGSTDTQYF. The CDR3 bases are TGCGCCAGCAGCTTGGGACCTAGCGGGAGCACAGATACGCAGTATTTT.

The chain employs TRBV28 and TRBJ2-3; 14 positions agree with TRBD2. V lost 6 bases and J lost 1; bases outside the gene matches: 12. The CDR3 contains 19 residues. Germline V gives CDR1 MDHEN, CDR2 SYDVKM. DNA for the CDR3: TGTGCCAGCAGCCGACCGGGACTAGCGGGAGTGGACGGCACAGATACGCAGTATTTT. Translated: CASSRPGLAGVDGTDTQYF.

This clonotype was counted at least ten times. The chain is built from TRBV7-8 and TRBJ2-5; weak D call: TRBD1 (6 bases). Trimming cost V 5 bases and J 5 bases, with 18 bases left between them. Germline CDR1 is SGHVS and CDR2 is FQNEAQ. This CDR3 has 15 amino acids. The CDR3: CASSPNREGRETQYF. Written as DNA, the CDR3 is TGTGCCAGCAGCCCAAACAGGGAAGGAAGGGAGACCCAGTACTTC.

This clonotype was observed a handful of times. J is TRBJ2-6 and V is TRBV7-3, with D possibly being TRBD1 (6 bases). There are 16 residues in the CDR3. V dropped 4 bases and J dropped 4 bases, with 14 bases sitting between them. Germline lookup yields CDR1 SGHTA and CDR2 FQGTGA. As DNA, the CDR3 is TGTGCCAGCAGCTCCCCGACAGGTTCAGGGGCCAACGTCCTGACTTTC. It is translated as CASSSPTGSGANVLTF.

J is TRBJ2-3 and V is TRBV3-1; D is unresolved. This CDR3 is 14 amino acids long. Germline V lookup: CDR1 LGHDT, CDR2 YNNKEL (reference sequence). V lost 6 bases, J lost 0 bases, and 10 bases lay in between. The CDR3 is CASSPLESTDTQYF. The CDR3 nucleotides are TGTGCCAGCAGTCCTTTGGAGAGCACAGATACGCAGTATTTT.